This section outlines one T cell receptor beta chain sequence together with its context. Its antigen remains unidentified. With V trimmed by 6 bases and J by 4 bases, 7 bases remained unmatched. The CDR3 has 15 amino acids. CDR1 is ENHRY and CDR2 is SYGVKD in the germline V gene. This entry belongs to a study of cytomegalovirus exposure and HLA in healthy donors. Overall study results and limits: In vitro checks showed that a few CMV-associated chains really do target CMV antigens. Excluded were some V segments that proved indistinguishable, including TRBV6-2 and TRBV6-3.

The study ran its PCR with 60 Vbeta and 13 Jbeta primers. Repertoires were generated with immunoSEQ multiplex PCR, while TCRdb's copy carries only in-frame clones and drops some. The sample lists more than 70,000 clones, 76% occurring once. This chain uses TRBV10-3 with TRBJ2-5; the match to TRBD2 covers 11 bases. What was sequenced was PBMCs. The TCR was taken from a man aged 30-40 years in good health and CMV-seropositive. The CDR3 reads CAIRNSGGAGETQYF. CDR3 nucleotides: TGTGCCATCAGGAATAGCGGGGGGGCCGGAGAGACCCAGTACTTC.